These 20 T cell receptor beta chains were all obtained from the same sample, sequenced in a study of blood T cell repertoires in COVID-19. Sequencing was performed with immunoSEQ multiplex PCR; in TCRdb, only in-frame clones are kept and a portion is missing. The sample holds more than 85,000 clones; 81% are singletons and the top ten take around a tenth. The sample consisted of peripheral blood. The receptors stem from a woman in her seventies with acute or convalescent COVID-19.

The chain joins TRBV5-1 to TRBJ2-2; 8 bases fit TRBD2. V lost 4 bases to trimming and J lost 0 bases; unmatched junction nucleotides: 2. This CDR3 is built from 15 residues. Germline V gives CDR1 SGHRS, CDR2 YFSETQ. CDR3 nucleotide sequence: TGCGCCAGCAGCAGTAGCGGGGCGAACACCGGGGAGCTGTTTTTT. Translated: CASSSSGANTGELFF.

The V and J genes are TRBV9 and TRBJ2-3; 12 bases align to TRBD2. V shed 2 bases and J 0 bases; nucleotides not matched to a gene: 4. CDR3 length equals 17 residues. Germline values: CDR1 SGDLS, CDR2 YYNGEE. CDR3: CASSVGLAGTSTDTQYF. CDR3 sequence (DNA): TGTGCCAGCAGCGTCGGACTAGCGGGGACCAGCACAGATACGCAGTATTTT.

The genes are TRBV19 and TRBJ2-6; 7 nucleotides match TRBD1. The CDR3 totals 17 residues. V was clipped by 3 bases and J by 2 bases; unmatched bases: 7. CDR1 LNHDA and CDR2 SQIVND come from the germline V gene (reference sequence). The CDR3 sequence: CASSMRQGTAGANVLTF. DNA of the CDR3: TGTGCCAGTAGTATGAGACAGGGAACCGCTGGGGCCAACGTCCTGACTTTC.

In its sample, this clone was seen a few times. This rearrangement joins TRBV28 to TRBJ1-1; 10 nucleotides match TRBD1. Per the germline V gene, CDR1 is MDHEN and CDR2 is SYDVKM. The CDR3 sequence is 15 residues long. V lost 6 bases, J lost 4 bases, and 8 bases stayed unmatched. For the CDR3, the DNA is TGTGCCAGCAGGTATAGGGGACAGGGGAGCACTGAAGCTTTCTTT. It is translated as CASRYRGQGSTEAFF.

V gene TRBV28 combines with J gene TRBJ1-6, with a possible D match to TRBD1 (6 bases). Germline assignment: CDR1 MDHEN and CDR2 SYDVKM. The CDR3 covers 17 residues. Trimming removed 10 bases at V and 7 bases at J, with 26 bases between. The CDR3 nucleotides read TGTGCCACCCAATATACCCTCGGGACACCGGGAAATTCACCCCTCCACTTT. Protein sequence: CATQYTLGTPGNSPLHF.

The rearrangement uses TRBV9 and TRBJ1-6; no definite D call. The V gene lost 4 bases and the J gene lost 0 bases, with 11 bases spanning the gap. The germline CDR1 and CDR2 sequences are SGDLS and YYNGEE. This CDR3 region has 16 residues. CDR3 in DNA: TGTGCCAGCAGCCCCACAGTGAGCTCCTATAATTCACCCCTCCACTTT. This gives the protein CASSPTVSSYNSPLHF.

The CDR3 sequence: CASSFNSGNTIYF. Written as DNA, the CDR3 is TGTGCCAGCAGCTTCAACTCTGGAAACACCATATATTTT. This chain joins TRBV5-4 and TRBJ1-3; no clear D gene. Trimming left V 2 bases short and J 0 bases short, with 3 bases between. The CDR3 is 13 amino acids. Germline-derived CDR1 and CDR2 are SGHNT and YYREEE (reference sequence).

V usage is TRBV2 and J usage is TRBJ1-1, with 7 bases matching TRBD1. Unmatched junction bases numbered 4, after V lost 1 base and J lost 5 bases. The CDR3 totals 14 residues. Germline assignment: CDR1 SNHLY and CDR2 FYNNEI. This CDR3 reads CASSEGRGRTEAFF. CDR3 bases: TGTGCCAGCAGTGAAGGGAGGGGGCGGACTGAAGCTTTCTTT.

The V call is TRBV7-3, the J call TRBJ2-5; unclear D gene. Trimming pared 6 bases from V and 4 bases from J, leaving 18 bases between. This CDR3 has 15 residues. Looked up from germline, CDR1 is SGHTA and CDR2 is FQGTGA. CDR3 loop: CASRPGDHLRETQYF. The CDR3 nucleotides read TGTGCCAGCAGGCCGGGTGACCACCTTAGAGAGACCCAGTACTTC.

V gene TRBV28 combines with J gene TRBJ1-5, with a possible D match to TRBD1 (6 bases). Germline-derived CDR1 and CDR2 are MDHEN and SYDVKM. With 6 bases removed from V and 0 bases from J, the gap between germline ends came to 12 bases. This CDR3 region has 15 residues. CDR3 bases: TGTGCCAGCAGCCCGGACAGCTTTAGCAATCAGCCCCAGCATTTT. Its translation is CASSPDSFSNQPQHF.

V and J are TRBV5-5 and TRBJ2-4; D is perhaps TRBD1 (5 bases). The V gene lost 0 bases and the J gene lost 0 bases, with 7 bases spanning the gap. This CDR3 spans 15 amino acids. Germline-derived CDR1 and CDR2 are SGHKS and YYEKEE (reference sequence). The CDR3: CASSLGQRAKNIQYF. CDR3 in DNA: TGTGCCAGCAGCTTGGGACAGAGAGCCAAAAACATTCAGTACTTC.

The CDR3 DNA sequence: TGTGCCATCAGTGCCGGGGGCGGGGGGGCCGGAACCCAGTACTTC. Translation: CAISAGGGGAGTQYF. This sequence joins TRBV10-3 and TRBJ2-5, with TRBD2 matching 9 bases. Per germline, CDR1 ENHRY and CDR2 SYGVKD. The CDR3 is 15 residues long. V shed 4 bases, J shed 8 bases, and the junction held 11 bases outside the gene matches.

V is TRBV28 and J is TRBJ2-7, with a weak D call TRBD2 (6 bases). Germline CDR1 is MDHEN and CDR2 is SYDVKM. V lost 6 bases to trimming and J lost 1 base, with 13 bases between them. The CDR3 is 14 amino acids. CDR3 protein: CASSPPRESYEQYF. The DNA for the CDR3 is TGTGCCAGCAGCCCACCCCGGGAGTCCTACGAGCAGTACTTC.

CDR3 region: CASSEARGGEGYGYTF. CDR3 sequence (DNA): TGTGCCAGCAGTGAAGCCAGGGGAGGGGAGGGGTATGGCTACACCTTC. The chain joins TRBV6-1 to TRBJ1-2, with D possibly matching TRBD1 (6 bases). The ends were cut back, 0 bases at V and 5 bases at J, with 16 bases in the middle. This CDR3 region has 16 residues. Per germline, CDR1 MNHNS and CDR2 SASEGT.

This chain joins TRBV29-1 and TRBJ1-1; 9 bases match TRBD1. The J segment lost 2 bases and the V segment lost 6 bases, leaving 4 bases of the junction unmatched. CDR1 and CDR2 from the germline V gene are SQVTM and ANQGSEA. The CDR3 is 13 amino acids. The CDR3 DNA reads as TGCAGCGTCGGGACAGGGAAAAACACTGAAGCTTTCTTT. Its protein product is CSVGTGKNTEAFF. The whole variable domain, filled in from reference TRBV29-1 and TRBJ1-1, reads SAVISQKPSRDICQRGTSLTIQCQVDSQVTMMFWYRQQPGQSLTLIATANQGSEATYESGFVIDKFPISRPNLTFSTLTVSNMSPEDSSIYLCSVGTGKNTEAFFGQGTRLTVV.

V gene TRBV5-4 combines with J gene TRBJ2-7, with a weak D call TRBD2 (6 bases). The CDR3 loop spans 13 amino acids. Germline CDR1 is SGHNT and CDR2 is YYREEE (reference sequence). The V gene lost 4 bases and the J gene lost 5 bases, with 13 bases spanning the gap. This CDR3 is CASSTPPGDEQYF. CDR3 coding DNA: TGTGCCAGCAGCACACCCCCGGGAGACGAGCAGTACTTC.

CDR3 residues: CAWSERGITNEKLFF. CDR3 sequence (DNA): TGTGCCTGGAGTGAAAGGGGGATTACTAATGAAAAACTGTTTTTT. The V and J genes are TRBV30 and TRBJ1-4; D is perhaps TRBD1 (6 bases). Germline V CDR1 and CDR2: GTSNPN, SVGIG (reference sequence). The CDR3 runs to 15 residues. With 1 base removed from V and 2 bases from J, the gap between germline ends came to 11 bases. Full variable domain (rest looked up from reference TRBV30 and TRBJ1-4): SQTIHQWPATLVQPVGSPLSLECTVEGTSNPNLYWYRQAAGRGLQLLFYSVGIGQISSEVPQNLSASRPQDRQFILSSKKLLLSDSGFYLCAWSERGITNEKLFFGSGTQLSVL.

The chain couples TRBV9 to TRBJ1-4; the D gene is possibly TRBD1 (5 bases). The CDR3 sequence is 13 residues long. V was clipped by 3 bases and J by 8 bases, with 11 bases between them. Germline CDR1 SGDLS, CDR2 YYNGEE. The CDR3 is CASSAQVGEKLFF. The CDR3 DNA reads as TGTGCCAGCAGCGCACAGGTGGGGGAAAAACTGTTTTTT.

The chain joins TRBV7-2 to TRBJ2-1; 8 bases match TRBD1. V was pared by 5 bases and J by 3 bases, with 6 bases of the junction left unmatched. Germline values: CDR1 SGHTA, CDR2 FQGNSA. The CDR3 totals 15 residues. CDR3 amino acids: CASSPVTGGYNEQFF. Written as DNA, the CDR3 is TGTGCCAGCAGCCCGGTTACAGGGGGCTACAATGAGCAGTTCTTC.

In its sample, this clone was seen once. This chain connects TRBV11-3 to TRBJ1-5; D might be TRBD1 (6 bases). This CDR3 has 20 amino acids. Germline lookup yields CDR1 SGHNT and CDR2 YENEEA. The V end lost 3 bases, the J end lost 0 bases, and 24 bases lay between the germline ends. CDR3 DNA sequence: TGTGCCAGCAGCTTTAATTCCGTAGGGGGACAAAGCTATAGCAATCAGCCCCAGCATTTT. Amino acid sequence: CASSFNSVGGQSYSNQPQHF.